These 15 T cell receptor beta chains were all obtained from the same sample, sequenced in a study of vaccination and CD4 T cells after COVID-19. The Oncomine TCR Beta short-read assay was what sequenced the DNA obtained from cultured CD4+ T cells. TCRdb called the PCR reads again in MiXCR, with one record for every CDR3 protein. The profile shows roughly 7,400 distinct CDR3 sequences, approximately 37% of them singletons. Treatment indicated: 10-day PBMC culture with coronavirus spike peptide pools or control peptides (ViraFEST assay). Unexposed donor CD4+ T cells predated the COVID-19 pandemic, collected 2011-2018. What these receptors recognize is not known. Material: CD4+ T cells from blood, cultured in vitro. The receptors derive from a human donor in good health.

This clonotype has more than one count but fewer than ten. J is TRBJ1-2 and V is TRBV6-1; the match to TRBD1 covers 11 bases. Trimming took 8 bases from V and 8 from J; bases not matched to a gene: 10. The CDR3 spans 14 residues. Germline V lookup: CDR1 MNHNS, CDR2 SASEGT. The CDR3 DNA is TGTGCCAGCGGAAAGCGGGACAGGGGGGAAGGCTACACCTTC. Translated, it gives CASGKRDRGEGYTF.

This CDR3 is CASSLNTAQNYEQYF. The CDR3 nucleotides read TGCGCCAGCAGCTTGAATACAGCACAGAACTACGAGCAGTACTTC. The V gene is TRBV5-1, the J gene TRBJ2-7, with D uncertain. Deletions cut 1 base from V and 3 bases from J, with 14 bases between. Germline CDR1 reads SGHRS; CDR2 reads YFSETQ. The CDR3 contains 15 residues.

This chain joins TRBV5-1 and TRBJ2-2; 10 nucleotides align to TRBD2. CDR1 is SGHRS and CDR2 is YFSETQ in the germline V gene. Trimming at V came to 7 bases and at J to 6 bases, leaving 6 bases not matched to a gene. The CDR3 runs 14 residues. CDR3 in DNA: TGCGCCAGCGAGGCTAGCGGGAGCCCCGGGGAGCTGTTTTTT. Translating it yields CASEASGSPGELFF.

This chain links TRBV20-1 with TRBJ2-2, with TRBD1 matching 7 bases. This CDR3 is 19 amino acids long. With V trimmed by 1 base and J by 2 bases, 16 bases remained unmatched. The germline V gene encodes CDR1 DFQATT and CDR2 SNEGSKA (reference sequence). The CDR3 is CSARAHRDSGKKNTGELFF. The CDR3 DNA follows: TGCAGTGCTAGAGCACACCGGGACAGCGGAAAGAAAAACACCGGGGAGCTGTTTTTT.

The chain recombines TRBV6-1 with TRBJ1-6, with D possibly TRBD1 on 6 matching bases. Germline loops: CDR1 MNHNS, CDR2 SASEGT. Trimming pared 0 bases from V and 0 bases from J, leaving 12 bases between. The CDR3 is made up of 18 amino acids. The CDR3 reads CASSEAAADSSYNSPLHF. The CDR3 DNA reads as TGTGCCAGCAGTGAAGCCGCCGCGGACAGCTCCTATAATTCACCCCTCCACTTT.

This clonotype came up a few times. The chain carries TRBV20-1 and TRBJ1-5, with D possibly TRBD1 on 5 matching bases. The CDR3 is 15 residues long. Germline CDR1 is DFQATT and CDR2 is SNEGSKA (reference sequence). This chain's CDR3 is CRGCIGGNSNQPQHF. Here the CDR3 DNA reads TGCAGGGGATGCATTGGGGGGAATAGCAATCAGCCCCAGCATTTT.

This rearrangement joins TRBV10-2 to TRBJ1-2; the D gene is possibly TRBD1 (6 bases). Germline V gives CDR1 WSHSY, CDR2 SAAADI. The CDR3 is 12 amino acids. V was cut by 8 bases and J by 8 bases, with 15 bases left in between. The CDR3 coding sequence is TGCGCCAGCGTTGGGACACCGGGGGGCTACACCTTC. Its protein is CASVGTPGGYTF.

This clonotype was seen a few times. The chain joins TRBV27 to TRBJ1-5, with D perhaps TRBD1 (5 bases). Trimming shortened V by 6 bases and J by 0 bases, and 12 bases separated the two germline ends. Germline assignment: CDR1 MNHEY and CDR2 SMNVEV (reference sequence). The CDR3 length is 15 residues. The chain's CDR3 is CASRPFGGSNQPQHF. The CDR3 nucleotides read TGTGCCAGCAGACCCTTTGGGGGTAGCAATCAGCCCCAGCATTTT.

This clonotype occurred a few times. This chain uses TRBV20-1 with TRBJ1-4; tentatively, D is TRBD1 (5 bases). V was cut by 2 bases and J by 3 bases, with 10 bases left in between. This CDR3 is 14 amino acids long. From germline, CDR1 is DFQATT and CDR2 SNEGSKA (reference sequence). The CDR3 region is CSARIQGANEKLFF. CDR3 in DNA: TGCAGTGCTAGAATTCAGGGAGCTAATGAAAAACTGTTTTTT.

The CDR3 DNA follows: TGTGCCAGCAGCCAACTAGCGGGAGGGCCGGGCGGGGCCAACGTCCTGACTTTC. It specifies CASSQLAGGPGGANVLTF. This chain connects TRBV7-6 to TRBJ2-6; TRBD2 matches 13 bases. The CDR3 is 18 amino acids. Germline CDR1 is SGHVS and CDR2 is FNYEAQ. The ends lost 5 bases at V and 4 bases at J; junction bases unmatched: 8.

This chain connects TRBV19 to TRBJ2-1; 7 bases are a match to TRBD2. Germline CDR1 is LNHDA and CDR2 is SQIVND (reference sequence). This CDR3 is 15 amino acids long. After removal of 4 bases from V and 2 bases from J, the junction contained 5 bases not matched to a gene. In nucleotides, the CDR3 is TGTGCCAGTAGTAGGGGGGGTCAAACCTACAATGAGCAGTTCTTC. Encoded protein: CASSRGGQTYNEQFF.

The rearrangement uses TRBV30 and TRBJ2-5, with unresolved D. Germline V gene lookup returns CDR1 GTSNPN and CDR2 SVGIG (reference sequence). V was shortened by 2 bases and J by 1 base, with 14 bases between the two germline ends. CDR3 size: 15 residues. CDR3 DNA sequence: TGTGCCTGGAGTTGGGCAGGCGGTGTCCAAGAGACCCAGTACTTC. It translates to CAWSWAGGVQETQYF.

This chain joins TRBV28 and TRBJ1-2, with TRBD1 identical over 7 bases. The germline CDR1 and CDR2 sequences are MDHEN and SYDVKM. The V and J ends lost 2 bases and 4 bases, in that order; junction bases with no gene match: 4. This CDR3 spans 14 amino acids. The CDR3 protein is CASSLGGQPYGYTF. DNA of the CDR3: TGTGCCAGCAGTTTAGGGGGACAGCCCTATGGCTACACCTTC.

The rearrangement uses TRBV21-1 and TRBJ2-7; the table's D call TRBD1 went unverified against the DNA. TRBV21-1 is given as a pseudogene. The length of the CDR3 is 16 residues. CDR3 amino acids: CASSKWGGRSSYEQYF. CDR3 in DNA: TGTGCCAGCAGCAAATGGGGCGGCAGGAGCTCCTACGAGCAGTACTTC.

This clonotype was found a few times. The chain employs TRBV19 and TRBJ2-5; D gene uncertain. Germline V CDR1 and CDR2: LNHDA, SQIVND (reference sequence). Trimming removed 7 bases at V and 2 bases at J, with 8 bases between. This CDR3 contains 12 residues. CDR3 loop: CASIDGQETQYF. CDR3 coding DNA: TGTGCCAGTATTGACGGGCAAGAGACCCAGTACTTC.